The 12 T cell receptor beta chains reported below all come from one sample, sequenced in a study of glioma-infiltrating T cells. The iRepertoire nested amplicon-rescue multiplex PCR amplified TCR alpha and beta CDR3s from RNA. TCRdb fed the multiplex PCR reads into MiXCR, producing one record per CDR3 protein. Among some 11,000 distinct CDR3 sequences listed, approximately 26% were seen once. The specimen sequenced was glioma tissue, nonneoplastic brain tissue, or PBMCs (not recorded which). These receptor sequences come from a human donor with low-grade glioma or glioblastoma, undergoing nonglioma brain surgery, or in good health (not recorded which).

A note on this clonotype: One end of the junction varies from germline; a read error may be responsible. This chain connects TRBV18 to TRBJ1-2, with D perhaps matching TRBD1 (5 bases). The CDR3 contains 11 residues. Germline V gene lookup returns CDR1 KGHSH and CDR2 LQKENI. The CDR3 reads CASSPQDGYTF. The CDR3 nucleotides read TGTGCCAGCTCCCCACAGGATGGCTACACCTTC.

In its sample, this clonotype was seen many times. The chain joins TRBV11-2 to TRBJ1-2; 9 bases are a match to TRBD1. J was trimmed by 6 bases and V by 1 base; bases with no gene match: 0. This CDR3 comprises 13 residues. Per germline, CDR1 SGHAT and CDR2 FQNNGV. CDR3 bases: TGTGCCAGCAGCTTAGGGACAGGGGATGGCTACACCTTC. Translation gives CASSLGTGDGYTF.

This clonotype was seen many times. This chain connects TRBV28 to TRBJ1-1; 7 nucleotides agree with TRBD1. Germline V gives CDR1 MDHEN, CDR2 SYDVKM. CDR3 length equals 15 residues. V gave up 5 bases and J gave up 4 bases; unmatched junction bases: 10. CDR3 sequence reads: CASSPVDRASTEAFF. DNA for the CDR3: TGTGCCAGCAGTCCAGTCGACAGGGCTAGCACTGAAGCTTTCTTT.

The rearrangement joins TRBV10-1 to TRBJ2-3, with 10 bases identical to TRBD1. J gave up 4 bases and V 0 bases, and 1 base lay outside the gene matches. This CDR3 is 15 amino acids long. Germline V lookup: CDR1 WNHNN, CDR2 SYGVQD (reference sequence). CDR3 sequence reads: CASSESGTGADTQYF. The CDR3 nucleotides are TGCGCCAGCAGTGAGTCGGGGACAGGGGCAGATACGCAGTATTTT.

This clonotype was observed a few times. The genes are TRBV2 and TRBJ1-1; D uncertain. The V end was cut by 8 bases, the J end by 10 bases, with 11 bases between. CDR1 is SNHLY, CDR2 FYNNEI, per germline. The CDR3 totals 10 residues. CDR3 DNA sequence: TGTGCCAGCGTTCTGAATGTAGCTTTCTTT. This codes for CASVLNVAFF.

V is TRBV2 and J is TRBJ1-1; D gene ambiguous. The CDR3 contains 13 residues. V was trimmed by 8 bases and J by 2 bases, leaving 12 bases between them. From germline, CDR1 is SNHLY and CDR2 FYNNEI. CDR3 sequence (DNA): TGTGCCAGCGTCCTCGGGGTAAACACTGAAGCTTTCTTT. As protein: CASVLGVNTEAFF.

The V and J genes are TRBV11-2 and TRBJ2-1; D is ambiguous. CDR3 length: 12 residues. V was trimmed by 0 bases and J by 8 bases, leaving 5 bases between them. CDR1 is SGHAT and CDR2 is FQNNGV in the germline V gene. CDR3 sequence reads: CASSLDRHEQFF. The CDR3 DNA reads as TGTGCCAGCAGCTTAGATCGCCATGAGCAGTTCTTC.

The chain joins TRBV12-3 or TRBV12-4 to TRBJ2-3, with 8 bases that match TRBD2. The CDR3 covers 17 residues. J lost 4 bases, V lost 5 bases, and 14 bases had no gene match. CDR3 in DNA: TGTGCCAGCAGTCCCACTGTAGCGGGATTCAAGGCAGATACGCAGTATTTT. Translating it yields CASSPTVAGFKADTQYF.

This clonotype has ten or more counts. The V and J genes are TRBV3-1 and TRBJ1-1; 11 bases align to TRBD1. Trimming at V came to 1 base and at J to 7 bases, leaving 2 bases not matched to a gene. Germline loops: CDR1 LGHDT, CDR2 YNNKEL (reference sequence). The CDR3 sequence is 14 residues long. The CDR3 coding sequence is TGTGCCAGCAGCCAAGGGACAGGGGGCTTTGAAGCTTTCTTT. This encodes CASSQGTGGFEAFF.

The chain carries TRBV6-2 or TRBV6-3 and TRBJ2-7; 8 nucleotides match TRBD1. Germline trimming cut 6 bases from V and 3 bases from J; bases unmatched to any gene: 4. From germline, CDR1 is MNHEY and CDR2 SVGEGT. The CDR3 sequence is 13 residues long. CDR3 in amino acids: CASSGQGHYEQYF. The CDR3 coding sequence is TGTGCCAGCAGCGGACAGGGTCACTACGAGCAGTACTTC.

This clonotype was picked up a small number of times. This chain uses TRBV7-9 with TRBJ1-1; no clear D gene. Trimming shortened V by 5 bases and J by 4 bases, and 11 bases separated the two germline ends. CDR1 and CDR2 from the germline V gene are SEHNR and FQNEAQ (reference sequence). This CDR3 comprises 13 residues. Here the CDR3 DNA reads TGTGCCAGCAGCCCAAGGGTTACCACTGAAGCTTTCTTT. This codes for CASSPRVTTEAFF.

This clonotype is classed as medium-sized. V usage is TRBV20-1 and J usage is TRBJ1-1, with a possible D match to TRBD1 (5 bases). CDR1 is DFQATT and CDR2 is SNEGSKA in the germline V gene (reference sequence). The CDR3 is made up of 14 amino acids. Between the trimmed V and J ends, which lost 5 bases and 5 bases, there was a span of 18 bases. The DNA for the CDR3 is TGCAGTGCTCTCGGTGGTGGGGGGGAGACTGAAGCTTTCTTT. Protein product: CSALGGGGETEAFF.